This TCR beta chain was captured in a study of T-cell reconstitution after alpha-beta-depleted transplantation in children. This sample's TCRbeta library carried unique molecular identifier barcodes. TCRdb redid the calling of the PCR reads with MiXCR, one entry per CDR3 protein. The data show a few hundred thousand distinct CDR3 sequences, with approximately 16% seen just once and approximately 3% held by the top ten. Trimming cost V 4 bases and J 6 bases; bases outside gene matches: 13. This CDR3 has 15 residues. Germline V gives CDR1 SGHRS, CDR2 YFSETQ. The receptor comes from a human donor who donated a stem cell graft to a child with acute lymphoblastic leukemia. V gene TRBV5-1 combines with J gene TRBJ2-7, with 7 bases fitting TRBD1. The sequencing used PBMCs from the stem cell graft donor, collected from the stem cell graft. CDR3 nucleotide sequence: TGCGCCAGCAGCGCGACCAGGGGGTCGACCCCCGAGCAGTACTTC. Its protein is CASSATRGSTPEQYF.